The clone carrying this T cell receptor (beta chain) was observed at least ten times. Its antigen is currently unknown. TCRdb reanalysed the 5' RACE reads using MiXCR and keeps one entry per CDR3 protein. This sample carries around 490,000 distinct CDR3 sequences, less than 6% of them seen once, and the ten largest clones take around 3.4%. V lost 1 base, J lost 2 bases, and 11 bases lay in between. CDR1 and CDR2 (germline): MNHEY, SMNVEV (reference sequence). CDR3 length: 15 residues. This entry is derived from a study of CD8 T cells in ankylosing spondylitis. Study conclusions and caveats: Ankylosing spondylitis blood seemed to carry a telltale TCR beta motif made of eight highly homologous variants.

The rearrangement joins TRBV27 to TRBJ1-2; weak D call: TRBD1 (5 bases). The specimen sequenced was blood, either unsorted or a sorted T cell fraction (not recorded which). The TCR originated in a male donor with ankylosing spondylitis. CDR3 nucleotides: TGTGCCAGCAGTTTATTCTCAGGGAACAACTATGGCTACACCTTC. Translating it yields CASSLFSGNNYGYTF.